This T cell receptor beta chain was captured in a study of blood T cell repertoires in COVID-19. The wider study: Donors in Cohort 3 counted as recovered after two negative PCRs, clearance, or symptom resolution. Nucleic acid was either cDNA or gDNA, and it came from T cells, B-cell-depleted T cells, or PBMCs.

Participant age was roughly 18 to 89 years, and participants resided in 25 or so US areas. In germline, CDR1 is LGHDT, CDR2 YNNKEL (reference sequence). Unmatched junction bases numbered 4, after V lost 4 bases and J lost 6 bases. CDR3 size: 15 residues. Profiling relied on immunoSEQ multiplex PCR, and the TCRdb table lists in-frame clones only, not all of them. The data hold roughly 200,000 clones, with roughly 84% observed a single time. Sequencing was performed on PBMCs or T cells enriched from blood (not recorded which). The receptor was isolated from a man aged 25 to 45 in a cohort exposed to, infected with or recovered from COVID-19 (not recorded which). This chain connects TRBV3-1 (or the pseudogene TRBV3-2) to TRBJ2-1; 12 bases match TRBD2. The CDR3: CASSPGLAGLNEQFF. DNA of the CDR3: TGTGCCAGCAGCCCGGGACTAGCGGGCCTCAATGAGCAGTTCTTC.